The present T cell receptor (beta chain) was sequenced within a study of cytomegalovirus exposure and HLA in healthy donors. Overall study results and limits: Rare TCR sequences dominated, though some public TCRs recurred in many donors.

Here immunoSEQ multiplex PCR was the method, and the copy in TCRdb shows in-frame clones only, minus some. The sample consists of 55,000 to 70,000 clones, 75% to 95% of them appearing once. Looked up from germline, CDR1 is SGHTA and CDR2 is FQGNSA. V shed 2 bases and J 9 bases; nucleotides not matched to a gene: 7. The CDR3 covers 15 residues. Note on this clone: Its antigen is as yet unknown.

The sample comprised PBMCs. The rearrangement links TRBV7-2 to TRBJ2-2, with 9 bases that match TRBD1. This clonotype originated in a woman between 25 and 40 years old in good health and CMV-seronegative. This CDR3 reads CASSLTGQGFRELFF. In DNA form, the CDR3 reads TGTGCCAGCAGCTTAACCGGACAGGGGTTCCGGGAGCTGTTTTTT.